The 21 T cell receptor beta chains below were found in one sample sequenced in a study of T cells in localized non-small cell lung cancer. Method: immunoSEQ multiplex PCR; TCRdb's copy keeps in-frame clones and lacks some. The sample lists tens of thousands of clones, roughly 90% occurring once. The material sequenced was PBMCs, taken before any cancer treatment. These receptors were collected from a man aged 40 to 70 with stage II lung adenocarcinoma.

The chain couples TRBV14 to TRBJ2-1; D possibly corresponds to TRBD2 (5 bases). V lost 4 bases and J lost 5, with 18 bases in between. Germline V lookup: CDR1 SGHDN, CDR2 FVKESK. The CDR3 totals 16 residues. The CDR3 protein is CASSLSRAAGDNEQFF. The CDR3 DNA is TGTGCCAGCAGCCTCAGCAGAGCTGCGGGCGACAATGAGCAGTTCTTC.

This sequence joins TRBV2 and TRBJ1-1; maybe TRBD1 (5 bases). The CDR3 totals 16 residues. The germline V gene has CDR1 SNHLY and CDR2 FYNNEI. The V end lost 9 bases, the J end lost 0 bases, and 20 bases lay between the germline ends. CDR3 amino acids: CASYYRNLGVNTEAFF. For the CDR3, the DNA is TGTGCCAGTTATTATAGGAACTTGGGGGTGAACACTGAAGCTTTCTTT.

This chain uses TRBV11-2 with TRBJ2-7; 7 bases map to TRBD1. The J segment lost 10 bases and the V segment lost 6 bases, leaving 12 bases of the junction unmatched. The length of the CDR3 is 13 residues. Germline lookup yields CDR1 SGHAT and CDR2 FQNNGV. CDR3 DNA: TGTGCCAGCAGTCGGCTCCTGGGGACAGATCAGTACTTC. It specifies CASSRLLGTDQYF.

The V gene is TRBV5-1, the J gene TRBJ2-1, with D unclear. V was cut by 1 base and J by 5 bases, with 10 bases left in between. The CDR3 contains 14 residues. Germline CDR1 reads SGHRS; CDR2 reads YFSETQ. Here the CDR3 DNA reads TGCGCCAGCAGCTTGTCTCTCGGAGACAATGAGCAGTTCTTC. Its translation is CASSLSLGDNEQFF.

The genes are TRBV5-6 and TRBJ2-3; 7 bases are shared with TRBD2. Trimming at V came to 1 base and at J to 3 bases, leaving 8 bases not matched to a gene. From germline, CDR1 is SGHDT and CDR2 YYEEEE. CDR3 size: 16 residues. The CDR3 loop is CASSLRPGGWTDTQYF. In nucleotides, the CDR3 is TGTGCCAGCAGCTTGAGGCCGGGAGGCTGGACAGATACGCAGTATTTT.

This chain links TRBV9 with TRBJ1-2; TRBD1 matches 8 bases. The J segment lost 2 bases and the V segment lost 4 bases, leaving 4 bases of the junction unmatched. CDR1 SGDLS and CDR2 YYNGEE come from the germline V gene. This CDR3 spans 14 amino acids. The CDR3 region has the DNA TGTGCCAGCAGCACCGGGACAGGCAACTATGGCTACACCTTC. The encoded protein is CASSTGTGNYGYTF.

The chain recombines TRBV19 with TRBJ2-5, with a tentative D call TRBD2 (5 bases). Germline CDR1 is LNHDA and CDR2 is SQIVND (reference sequence). The CDR3 is made up of 17 amino acids. V was cut by 0 bases and J by 0 bases, with 14 bases left in between. CDR3 in amino acids: CASSIDRRTADQETQYF. The CDR3 nucleotides read TGTGCCAGTAGTATAGATCGGAGGACCGCGGACCAAGAGACCCAGTACTTC. The full variable domain, its missing parts supplied by reference TRBV19 and TRBJ2-5, is DGGITQSPKYLFRKEGQNVTLSCEQNLNHDAMYWYRQDPGQGLRLIYYSQIVNDFQKGDIAEGYSVSREKKESFPLTVTSAQKNPTAFYLCASSIDRRTADQETQYFGPGTRLLVL.

The V and J genes are TRBV7-2 and TRBJ2-1; 10 bases match TRBD2. The germline CDR1 and CDR2 sequences are SGHTA and FQGNSA. The CDR3 runs to 17 residues. V was pared by 2 bases and J by 7 bases, with 11 bases of the junction left unmatched. The CDR3 protein is CASSLRQSGGARNEQFF. DNA of the CDR3: TGTGCCAGCAGCTTACGTCAAAGCGGGGGGGCAAGGAATGAGCAGTTCTTC.

The chain uses TRBV9 and TRBJ2-2; no clear D. The CDR3 consists of 16 residues. Germline CDR1 is SGDLS and CDR2 is YYNGEE. V lost 6 bases, J lost 5 bases, and 20 bases lay in between. The CDR3 is CASTVRRQAVTGELFF. CDR3 sequence (DNA): TGTGCCAGCACCGTTAGAAGGCAAGCTGTGACCGGGGAGCTGTTTTTT.

The chain is built from TRBV30 and TRBJ2-7; TRBD2 matches at 8 bases. V lost 2 bases to trimming and J lost 4 bases; unmatched junction nucleotides: 10. The CDR3 has 15 amino acids. The germline CDR1 and CDR2 sequences are GTSNPN and SVGIG (reference sequence). CDR3 nucleotides: TGTGCCTGGAGTAAAGCCGGGACTAGTAATTACGAGCAGTACTTC. Encoded protein: CAWSKAGTSNYEQYF.

The chain uses TRBV30 and TRBJ1-1, with no clear D. The CDR3 is made up of 13 amino acids. V was pared by 2 bases and J by 0 bases, with 7 bases between. Germline-derived CDR1 and CDR2 are GTSNPN and SVGIG (reference sequence). CDR3 nucleotide sequence: TGTGCCTGGAGTAGGCACTTGAACACTGAAGCTTTCTTT. Amino acid sequence: CAWSRHLNTEAFF. Based on the CDR3 plus reference TRBV30 and TRBJ1-1, the full variable domain is SQTIHQWPATLVQPVGSPLSLECTVEGTSNPNLYWYRQAAGRGLQLLFYSVGIGQISSEVPQNLSASRPQDRQFILSSKKLLLSDSGFYLCAWSRHLNTEAFFGQGTRLTVV.

The chain recombines TRBV11-3 with TRBJ2-1; D is possibly TRBD2 (6 bases). Germline CDR1 is SGHNT and CDR2 is YENEEA. Between the trimmed V and J ends, which lost 3 bases and 4 bases, there was a span of 13 bases. This CDR3 spans 15 amino acids. The CDR3, as DNA: TGTGCCAGCAGCTTTAGTGGCGGGATTTACAATGAGCAGTTCTTC. Translated: CASSFSGGIYNEQFF.

The J gene is TRBJ2-3, the V gene TRBV4-3; tentative D call: TRBD2 (5 bases). Germline CDR1 LGHNA, CDR2 YSLEER. The ends were cut back, 0 bases at V and 5 bases at J, with 15 bases in the middle. The CDR3 loop spans 16 amino acids. CDR3 nucleotide sequence: TGCGCCAGCAGCCAAGACCTCTCGGCCCGGGGAGATACGCAGTATTTT. This encodes CASSQDLSARGDTQYF.

The chain is built from TRBV4-1 and TRBJ1-2; D uncertain. V lost 6 bases and J lost 4, with 9 bases in between. CDR3 length: 12 amino acids. Per the germline V gene, CDR1 is MGHRA and CDR2 is YSYEKL. CDR3 in DNA: TGCGCCAGCAGTCAAACAGCCTATGGCTACACCTTC. Protein product: CASSQTAYGYTF.

J is TRBJ2-1 and V is TRBV5-6, with D uncertain. The CDR3 consists of 14 residues. In germline, CDR1 is SGHDT, CDR2 YYEEEE. V lost 0 bases to trimming and J lost 7 bases, with 11 bases between them. CDR3 coding DNA: TGTGCCAGCAGCTTGGTTAGCATCCGAAATGAGCAGTTCTTC. Amino acids: CASSLVSIRNEQFF.

The chain links TRBV6-1 to TRBJ2-7; TRBD1 matches at 7 bases. V gave up 8 bases and J gave up 3 bases; unmatched junction bases: 7. CDR3 length equals 13 residues. Germline V lookup: CDR1 MNHNS, CDR2 SASEGT. CDR3 in DNA: TGTGCCAGCTCTCTGGGACAGCGCTACGAGCAGTACTTC. It is translated as CASSLGQRYEQYF.

The chain uses TRBV5-1 and TRBJ2-1; 9 bases align to TRBD2. The CDR3 runs to 16 residues. V was pared by 0 bases and J by 7 bases, with 8 bases of the junction left unmatched. Germline loops: CDR1 SGHRS, CDR2 YFSETQ. Here the CDR3 DNA reads TGCGCCAGCAGCTTGGCGGGGCGGGGGGGCTCAAATGAGCAGTTCTTC. Translation gives CASSLAGRGGSNEQFF. The full variable domain, with the rest looked up from reference TRBV5-1 and TRBJ2-1, is KAGVTQTPRYLIKTRGQQVTLSCSPISGHRSVSWYQQTPGQGLQFLFEYFSETQRNKGNFPGRFSGRQFSNSRSEMNVSTLELGDSALYLCASSLAGRGGSNEQFFGPGTRLTVL.

This chain links TRBV7-9 with TRBJ2-7; D possibly corresponds to TRBD2 (5 bases). This CDR3 contains 18 residues. CDR1 is SEHNR, CDR2 FQNEAQ, per germline (reference sequence). Trimming shortened V by 4 bases and J by 3 bases, and 25 bases separated the two germline ends. CDR3 DNA: TGTGCCAGCAGCTCCGCTTTGACCTTCGGGGAGCTGAACTACGAGCAGTACTTC. Translated: CASSSALTFGELNYEQYF. Drawing the rest from reference TRBV7-9 and TRBJ2-7, the complete variable domain is DTGVSQNPRHKITKRGQNVTFRCDPISEHNRLYWYRQTLGQGPEFLTYFQNEAQLEKSRLLSDRFSAERPKGSFSTLEIQRTEQGDSAMYLCASSSALTFGELNYEQYFGPGTRLTVT.

The chain is built from TRBV6-6 and TRBJ2-7; TRBD2 matches at 14 bases. Germline loops: CDR1 MNHNY, CDR2 SVGAGI (reference sequence). V trimming: 5 bases; J trimming: 3 bases; junction bases outside the gene matches: 3. There are 15 residues in the CDR3. The CDR3 DNA sequence: TGTGCCAGCAGTACGACTAGCGGGGGGGACTACGAGCAGTACTTC. Its translation: CASSTTSGGDYEQYF.

V is TRBV6-5 and J is TRBJ1-1; D not resolved. Germline V lookup: CDR1 MNHEY, CDR2 SVGAGI. V lost 3 bases and J 2 bases, leaving 10 bases between the germline ends. This CDR3 contains 14 residues. CDR3 residues: CASSYFEGNTEAFF. DNA for the CDR3: TGTGCCAGCAGTTATTTTGAGGGAAACACTGAAGCTTTCTTT.

This rearrangement joins TRBV11-2 to TRBJ2-2, with D perhaps TRBD1 (6 bases). Trimming took 5 bases from V and 6 from J, leaving 16 bases between them. This CDR3 has 15 residues. CDR1 SGHAT and CDR2 FQNNGV come from the germline V gene. CDR3 nucleotide sequence: TGTGCCAGCAGCCCGGACAGACTGGGCGCCGGGGAGCTGTTTTTT. Its translation: CASSPDRLGAGELFF.